The rows below give T cell receptor beta chains drawn from one sample of a study of cytomegalovirus exposure and HLA in healthy donors. The table came from immunoSEQ multiplex PCR; TCRdb's copy has only in-frame clones and leaves some out. The sample comprises 100,000 to 150,000 clones, approximately 86% of which are singletons, and about 1.5% rests with the top ten. Sequenced input: PBMCs. Every receptor here comes from a boy between 10 and 17 years old in good health and CMV-seronegative. The CDR3 runs from the conserved cysteine through the conserved F or W. D genes are given only for firm matches. Size is stated for part of the rows, as once, few or many counts, or as a class when the clone is expanded.

v_gene	d_gene	abundance	len	j_gene	CDR3nt	CDR3aa
TRBV29-1	TRBD1	once	13	TRBJ2-5	TGCAGCGTTACCGGACAGGACGAAGAGACCCAGTACTTC	CSVTGQDEETQYF
TRBV11-2	TRBD1	.	16	TRBJ1-1	TGTGCCAGCAGCCCCCGGACAGGGGGCGCGGAGACTGAAGCTTTCTTT	CASSPRTGGAETEAFF
TRBV7-6	.	.	14	TRBJ2-3	TGTGCCAGCAGCTCGGACTTGAATCCAGATACGCAGTATTTT	CASSSDLNPDTQYF
TRBV2	.	.	13	TRBJ1-6	TGTGCCAGCAGTGCGTCTCCCAATTCACCCCTCCACTTT	CASSASPNSPLHF
TRBV29-1	TRBD2	.	14	TRBJ2-1	TGCAGCGTTGAAGGAGAGACTAGCAATAATGAGCAGTTCTTC	CSVEGETSNNEQFF
TRBV4-1	.	.	14	TRBJ2-3	TGCGCCAGCAGCCAAGACGGAGGTACAGATACGCAGTATTTT	CASSQDGGTDTQYF
TRBV6-5	.	.	12	TRBJ2-1	TGTGCCAGCAGCGGACAGTCAAATGAGCAGTTCTTC	CASSGQSNEQFF
TRBV9	.	.	16	TRBJ1-2	TGTGCCAGCAGCCTTCCGGAGAGGGCAGCTAACTATGGCTACACCTTC	CASSLPERAANYGYTF
TRBV4-2	TRBD1	.	18	TRBJ1-2	TGTGCCAGCAGCCAAGATTTGTCGGTCAGGGGGCGAGAGGTTGGCTACACCTTC	CASSQDLSVRGREVGYTF
TRBV4-3	TRBD1	.	15	TRBJ1-1	TGCGCCAGCAGCCAAGATCAGGCAGGGGGCACTGAAGCTTTCTTT	CASSQDQAGGTEAFF
TRBV7-3	.	once	14	TRBJ1-1	TGTGCCAGCAGCTTAACTGGCCAGAACACTGAAGCTTTCTTT	CASSLTGQNTEAFF
TRBV7-9	.	few	13	TRBJ2-1	TGTGCCAGCAGCTCCGGACAGCAAAATGAGCAGTTCTTC	CASSSGQQNEQFF
TRBV6-5	.	.	16	TRBJ2-7	TGTGCCAGCAGTTACTCAAGTCTCAGATACTCCTACGAGCAGTACTTC	CASSYSSLRYSYEQYF
TRBV7-9	TRBD1	.	16	TRBJ1-2	TGTGCCAGCAGCTTACTACAGGGGGCCACTCACTATGGCTACACCTTC	CASSLLQGATHYGYTF
TRBV27	TRBD1	.	14	TRBJ1-2	TGTGCCAGCGGACCACAGGGGGCGAACTATGGCTACACCTTC	CASGPQGANYGYTF
TRBV25-1	TRBD1	.	15	TRBJ1-1	TGTGCCAGCAGTGTTCAGGGGGCAGGGAGCACTGAAGCTTTCTTT	CASSVQGAGSTEAFF
TRBV7-2	TRBD1	.	15	TRBJ2-1	TGTGCCAGCAGTCCCTCGGCAGGGGGCTACAATGAGCAGTTCTTC	CASSPSAGGYNEQFF
TRBV6-1	.	.	13	TRBJ1-2	TGTGCCAGCAGTGCGGACGGACTCTATGGCTACACCTTC	CASSADGLYGYTF
TRBV13	TRBD1	.	15	TRBJ2-7	TGTGCCAGCAGCTCAATCCGGGACAGGGTCTACGAGCAGTACTTC	CASSSIRDRVYEQYF
TRBV25-1	TRBD1	.	16	TRBJ2-5	TGTGCCAGCAGTGACGCAGGGGGCCCAAGCAGAGAGACCCAGTACTTC	CASSDAGGPSRETQYF
TRBV27	TRBD1	.	13	TRBJ1-1	TGTGCCAGCAGTCCCCGACAGGGCTCTGAAGCTTTCTTT	CASSPRQGSEAFF
TRBV11-2	.	once	12	TRBJ2-1	TGTGCCAGCAGCTTAGCAGGAAATGAGCAGTTCTTC	CASSLAGNEQFF
TRBV6-5	TRBD1	.	13	TRBJ2-7	TGTGCCAGCAGCCCGGGACAGGGTAACGAGCAGTACTTC	CASSPGQGNEQYF
TRBV6-5	.	.	13	TRBJ1-1	TGTGCCAGCAACGAGAAGGGTTCGGGGGAAGCTTTCTTT	CASNEKGSGEAFF
TRBV30	TRBD1	.	13	TRBJ1-1	TGTGCCTGGAGCGCCACAGGGGACACTGAAGCTTTCTTT	CAWSATGDTEAFF
TRBV15	.	.	14	TRBJ1-1	TGTGCCACCAGCAGAGACAGGGGGAACACTGAAGCTTTCTTT	CATSRDRGNTEAFF
TRBV4-2	.	.	16	TRBJ1-6	TGTGCCAGCAGCCGCCCCGAGGGAGGTGTGGATTCACCCCTCCACTTT	CASSRPEGGVDSPLHF
TRBV5-8	TRBD1	.	15	TRBJ1-2	TGTGCCAGCAGCTTGGAGGGGGCGTCAATCTATGGCTACACCTTC	CASSLEGASIYGYTF
TRBV5-8	.	once	14	TRBJ2-3	TGTGCCAGCAGACGTGGGGCCCTCATGGATACGCAGTATTTT	CASRRGALMDTQYF
TRBV27	TRBD1	.	16	TRBJ2-4	TGTGCCAGCAGTTCGAATACAGGGGCAGCCAAAAACATTCAGTACTTC	CASSSNTGAAKNIQYF
TRBV7-8	TRBD1	few	11	TRBJ1-4	TGTGCCAGCGGGGACAGTGAAAAACTGTTTTTT	CASGDSEKLFF
TRBV6-5	.	.	14	TRBJ2-4	TGTGCCAGCAGTTACGACAGAGTCAAAAACATTCAGTACTTC	CASSYDRVKNIQYF
TRBV10-2	.	once	13	TRBJ2-3	TGCGCCAGCAGTGGGACAGGCACAGATACGCAGTATTTT	CASSGTGTDTQYF
TRBV27	.	.	13	TRBJ2-1	TGTGCCAGTGCGGGCGGCTCCTACAATGAGCAGTTCTTC	CASAGGSYNEQFF
TRBV19	.	.	15	TRBJ1-3	TGTGCCAGCAACTTAGGGGTCTTTACTGGAAACACCATATATTTT	CASNLGVFTGNTIYF
TRBV9	.	.	16	TRBJ2-2	TGTGCCAGCAGCGTAGGGGTTAGAGAGGGCACCGGGGAGCTGTTTTTT	CASSVGVREGTGELFF
TRBV4-3	.	.	15	TRBJ2-1	TGCGCCAGCAGCCAAGAGGGCAGGGGCTACAATGAGCAGTTCTTC	CASSQEGRGYNEQFF
TRBV4-2	TRBD2	.	16	TRBJ2-1	TGTGCCAGCAGCCCCGCCGGGACTAGCGGCTACAATGAGCAGTTCTTC	CASSPAGTSGYNEQFF
TRBV7-3	TRBD1	.	13	TRBJ2-7	TGTGCCAGGACAGGGGGAACTACCTACGAGCAGTACTTC	CARTGGTTYEQYF
TRBV30	.	.	14	TRBJ2-3	TGTGCCTGGAGACCCGGGAGATACACAGATACGCAGTATTTT	CAWRPGRYTDTQYF
TRBV7-2	TRBD1	.	14	TRBJ1-2	TGTGCCAGCAGCTCAACCGGGACAGTCACGGGGTACACCTTC	CASSSTGTVTGYTF
TRBV11-1	TRBD1	few	15	TRBJ2-7	TGTGCCAGCAGTCCGGACAGGGGGGACTCCTACGAGCAGTACTTC	CASSPDRGDSYEQYF
TRBV14	TRBD1	few	14	TRBJ1-3	TGTGCCAGCAGCTGGGACAGGGACGGAAACACCATATATTTT	CASSWDRDGNTIYF
TRBV5-4	TRBD2	.	14	TRBJ2-7	TGTGCCAGCAGCCTAGGACTAGTCGACTACGAGCAGTACTTC	CASSLGLVDYEQYF
TRBV5-6	.	.	14	TRBJ2-1	TGTGCCAGCAGCTTGTCGGGGAGGACCAATGAGCAGTTCTTC	CASSLSGRTNEQFF
TRBV18	.	.	12	TRBJ2-7	TGTGCCAGCTCACTAGACAGCGACGAGCAGTACTTC	CASSLDSDEQYF
TRBV6-6	.	few	15	TRBJ1-4	TGTGCCAGCAGTCCGGGACAAGCAACTAATGAAAAACTGTTTTTT	CASSPGQATNEKLFF
TRBV9	TRBD1	.	17	TRBJ1-6	TGTGCCAGCAGCGCATCAGGACAGGGGGCGGATAATTCACCCCTCCACTTT	CASSASGQGADNSPLHF
TRBV7-9	.	.	15	TRBJ1-1	TGTGCCAGCAGCTTTGGTCGGGGAATGAACACTGAAGCTTTCTTT	CASSFGRGMNTEAFF
TRBV5-5	.	.	17	TRBJ1-4	TGTGCCAGCAGCTACACCGGGACTGTATCTTCTCGTGAAAAACTGTTTTTT	CASSYTGTVSSREKLFF
TRBV5-1	TRBD1	.	15	TRBJ2-7	TGCGCCAGCAGCCAGACAGGGGGTGGGCCCTACGAGCAGTACTTC	CASSQTGGGPYEQYF